Ten or more counts support the clone carrying this TCR beta chain. The read terminates 3 residues before the CDR3 end, so the remaining end is supplied by the germline J gene. The table came from immunoSEQ multiplex PCR; TCRdb's copy has only in-frame clones and leaves some out. This sample has around 81,000 clones, each found more than once. The sample comes from a study of T cell clonality in common variable immunodeficiency. Trimming removed 6 bases from V and 6 bases from J; junction bases left unmatched: 7. The germline V gene has CDR1 SGHRS and CDR2 YFSETQ. This CDR3 region has 16 residues. The source is a person aged 18 to 69 in good health. The rearrangement links TRBV5-1 to TRBJ1-6; 12 bases fit TRBD1. What was sequenced was peripheral blood mononuclear cells. The CDR3 is CASNPSGQGANSPLHF. The DNA read from the CDR3 is TGCGCCAGCAACCCATCGGGACAGGGGGCTAATTCACCC. The full variable domain, its missing parts supplied by reference TRBV5-1 and TRBJ1-6, is KAGVTQTPRYLIKTRGQQVTLSCSPISGHRSVSWYQQTPGQGLQFLFEYFSETQRNKGNFPGRFSGRQFSNSRSEMNVSTLELGDSALYLCASNPSGQGANSPLHFGNGTRLTVT.